What follows is one TCR beta chain and its context. In its sample, this clonotype was seen a few times. Its antigen remains unidentified. No base qualities exist here, and no much larger clone lies one base off it. As encoded in the germline V gene, CDR1 is SGHRS while CDR2 is YFSETQ. At the junction V is shortened by 4 bases and J by 2 bases, with 11 bases in between. The CDR3 runs 14 amino acids, cysteine and phenylalanine included. This entry keeps only the CDR3 DNA: 42 bases, framed from base 1. The method was PCR. The sequencing machine was an Illumina HiSeq 2500. TCR library preparation used molecular barcoding, with unique molecular identifiers applied to normalize quantification of the TCRbeta repertoire. The public sequencing data were trimmed at Q25 with fastp and processed into clonotypes with MiXCR by TCRdb, which kept only in-frame beta chains. CDR3 protein duplicates are merged, each entry listing the most common genes and DNA. The table for this sample lists about 580,000 distinct CDR3 sequences; more than 20% of them were counted only once. Together, the top ten hold roughly 13% of the sample.

This sample stems from a study of T-cell reconstitution after alpha-beta-depleted transplantation in children (dated by TCRdb to between 2015 and 2016). Background for the entire study: Using TCR repertoire profiling, the study followed T-cell immune reconstitution in a quantitative way in children after TCRalphabeta/CD19-depleted allogeneic hematopoietic cell transplantation.

Study-wide conclusions, independent of this receptor: About two months after transplant, the apparently early recovery of alphabetaT-cell counts reportedly depended on just several hundred clones that had expanded rapidly and came from non-depleted graft cells. In some patients, the high TCRbeta diversity seen at day 60 was put down to recipient T cells and intrathymic progenitors that had survived conditioning. The frequencies of hyperexpanded clones fell over the following months, and after one year, T-cell counts and TCRbeta diversity were mostly attributed to newly produced T cells.

According to the study, the label for this sample's treatment or condition signals: allogeneic hematopoietic cell transplantation with graft depleted of TCRalphabeta T cells and CD19 B cells. Transplant recipients were children who received TCRalphabeta/CD19-depleted allogeneic hematopoietic cell grafts. The rearrangement combines TRBV5-1 with TRBJ2-3; the D gene could be either TRBD1 or TRBD2, each agreeing at 5 bases. The sample here was PBMCs, mostly from graft donor cells, taken 360 days after TCRalphabeta/CD19-depleted stem cell transplant. This TCR derives from a boy younger than two who had a stem cell transplant for acute myeloid leukemia, so the T cells may come from the graft donor. The CDR3 protein: CASSRGRDTDTQYF. The bases read TGCGCCAGCAGCCGGGGCAGGGACACAGATACGCAGTATTTT.